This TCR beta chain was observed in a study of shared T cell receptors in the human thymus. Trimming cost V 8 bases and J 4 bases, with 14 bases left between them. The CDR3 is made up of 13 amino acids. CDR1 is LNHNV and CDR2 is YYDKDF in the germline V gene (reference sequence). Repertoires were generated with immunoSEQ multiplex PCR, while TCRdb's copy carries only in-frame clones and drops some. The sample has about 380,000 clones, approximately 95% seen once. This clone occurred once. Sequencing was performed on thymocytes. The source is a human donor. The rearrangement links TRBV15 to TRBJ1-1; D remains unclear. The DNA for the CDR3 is TGTGCCACCGAGAGGGCGCGTAGCACTGAAGCTTTCTTT. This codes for CATERARSTEAFF.